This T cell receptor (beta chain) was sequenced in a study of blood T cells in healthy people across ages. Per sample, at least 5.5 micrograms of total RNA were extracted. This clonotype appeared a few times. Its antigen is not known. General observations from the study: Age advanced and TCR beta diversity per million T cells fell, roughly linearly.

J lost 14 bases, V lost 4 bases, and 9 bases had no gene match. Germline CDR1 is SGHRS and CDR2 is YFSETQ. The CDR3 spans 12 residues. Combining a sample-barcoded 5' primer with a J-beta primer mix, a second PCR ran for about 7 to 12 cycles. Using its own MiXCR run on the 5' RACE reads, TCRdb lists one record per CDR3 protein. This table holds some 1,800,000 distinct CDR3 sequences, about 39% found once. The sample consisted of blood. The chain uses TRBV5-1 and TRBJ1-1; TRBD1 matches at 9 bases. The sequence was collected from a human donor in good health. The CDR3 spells CASSEGQGRPFF. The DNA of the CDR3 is TGCGCCAGCAGCGAGGGACAGGGCCGCCCGTTCTTT.